A single sample gave rise to the 28 T cell receptor beta chains below, sequenced in a study of Ad26.COV2.S vaccination and SARS-CoV-2 variants. Stated treatment: some 19 received Ad26.COV2.S at low or high dose, single or two shots; roughly five received placebo; per-sample allocation not given. Day 63 following the first vaccine or placebo injection was when the samples were taken. Assay: immunoSEQ multiplex PCR; the TCRdb copy retains only in-frame clones and omits some. The repertoire has 440,000 or so clones, roughly 88% of them found once; the top ten carry around 4.5%. The sample consisted of peripheral blood, taken in a trial of Ad26.COV2.S vaccine versus placebo. The receptors come from a person aged 18-65 years who received the Ad26.COV2.S COVID-19 vaccine or a placebo.

This rearrangement joins TRBV15 to TRBJ2-5, with D possibly being TRBD1 (6 bases). Germline V gene lookup returns CDR1 LNHNV and CDR2 YYDKDF (reference sequence). The CDR3 extends over 13 amino acids. Trimming cost V 2 bases and J 4 bases, with 8 bases left between them. The CDR3 nucleotides are TGTGCCACCAGCAGATCACAGGGAGAGACCCAGTACTTC. This encodes CATSRSQGETQYF.

V usage is TRBV7-2 and J usage is TRBJ2-2; TRBD2 aligns across 12 bases. The CDR3 contains 15 residues. Germline V gene lookup returns CDR1 SGHTA and CDR2 FQGNSA. Losses at the gene ends were 6 bases for V and 6 bases for J; bases not matched to a gene: 5. The CDR3 loop is CASRATSGSAGELFF. The CDR3, as DNA: TGTGCCAGCAGGGCGACTAGCGGGAGCGCCGGGGAGCTGTTTTTT.

The chain carries TRBV7-6 and TRBJ2-5, with 10 bases that match TRBD2. The V and J ends lost 4 bases and 5 bases, in that order; junction bases with no gene match: 10. CDR1 is SGHVS and CDR2 is FNYEAQ in the germline V gene. This CDR3 spans 16 amino acids. This chain's CDR3 is CASSSARSGRAETQYF. CDR3 nucleotides: TGTGCCAGCAGCTCAGCAAGGAGCGGGAGGGCGGAGACCCAGTACTTC.

The chain combines TRBV7-2 with TRBJ1-4, with D possibly TRBD1 on 5 matching bases. The germline V gene has CDR1 SGHTA and CDR2 FQGNSA. V was clipped by 3 bases and J by 8 bases, with 16 bases between them. The CDR3 sequence is 15 residues long. The CDR3 region is CASSLGQGLWEKLFF. The CDR3 coding sequence is TGTGCCAGCAGCTTGGGGCAGGGCTTGTGGGAAAAACTGTTTTTT.

This chain connects TRBV18 to TRBJ2-7, with 7 nucleotides matching TRBD1. V was pared by 3 bases and J by 3 bases, with 8 bases of the junction left unmatched. The CDR3 extends over 15 amino acids. Germline lookup yields CDR1 KGHSH and CDR2 LQKENI. The chain's CDR3 is CASSPKQGSYYEQYF. CDR3 nucleotide sequence: TGTGCCAGCTCACCCAAACAGGGGTCCTACTACGAGCAGTACTTC.

The chain joins TRBV24-1 to TRBJ1-2; no clear D gene. Germline V gene data show CDR1 as KGHDR and CDR2 as SFDVKD. The CDR3 runs 12 residues. V lost 0 bases and J lost 8, with 6 bases in between. The CDR3: CATSDLYGGYTF. The CDR3, as DNA: TGTGCCACCAGTGATTTGTATGGGGGCTACACCTTC.

The chain combines TRBV13 with TRBJ1-6; possibly TRBD1 for D (5 bases). V lost 4 bases, J lost 2 bases, and 9 bases lay in between. CDR3 length: 15 amino acids. Germline V gives CDR1 PRHDT, CDR2 FYEKMQ (reference sequence). CDR3 in DNA: TGTGCCAGCAGCTCCGGGGCTCCCTATAATTCACCCCTCCACTTT. Protein product: CASSSGAPYNSPLHF.

This clone appeared a single time. Here the CDR3 DNA reads TGTGCCAGCAGCTCTGTCGGCGGGACAGGGGAAGCTTTCTTT. Its protein product is CASSSVGGTGEAFF. V is TRBV7-3 and J is TRBJ1-1; 9 bases fit TRBD1. Germline CDR1 reads SGHTA; CDR2 reads FQGTGA. Germline trimming cut 4 bases from V and 8 bases from J; bases unmatched to any gene: 8. The CDR3 length is 14 residues.

The chain combines TRBV2 with TRBJ2-6, with D possibly being TRBD2 (5 bases). Between the trimmed V and J ends, which lost 4 bases and 2 bases, there was a span of 15 bases. This CDR3 contains 17 residues. CDR1 SNHLY and CDR2 FYNNEI come from the germline V gene. CDR3 in amino acids: CASSAGRGRAGANVLTF. The CDR3 DNA is TGTGCCAGCAGTGCGGGAAGAGGCCGGGCTGGGGCCAACGTCCTGACTTTC.

The chain uses TRBV4-2 and TRBJ2-7; D is possibly TRBD2 (5 bases). Trimming pared 0 bases from V and 4 bases from J, leaving 13 bases between. CDR1 and CDR2 (germline): LGHNA, YNFKEQ. The CDR3 loop spans 15 amino acids. In nucleotides, the CDR3 is TGTGCCAGCAGCCAAGATCGGAGGTCGGGATACGAGCAGTACTTC. It encodes CASSQDRRSGYEQYF.

The table lists this clone with a count of one. The chain combines TRBV24-1 with TRBJ2-7; the match to TRBD1 covers 11 bases. The V and J ends lost 11 bases and 7 bases, in that order; junction bases with no gene match: 12. The CDR3 extends over 14 amino acids. CDR1 is KGHDR and CDR2 is SFDVKD in the germline V gene. The CDR3 sequence is CASPPPGQGEEQYF. In nucleotides, the CDR3 is TGTGCCAGCCCACCTCCGGGACAGGGGGAAGAGCAGTACTTC.

The chain combines TRBV9 with TRBJ2-5; 12 bases fit TRBD2. The CDR3 has 15 amino acids. J gave up 4 bases and V 4 bases, and 5 bases lay outside the gene matches. Germline loops: CDR1 SGDLS, CDR2 YYNGEE. The chain's CDR3 is CASSLAGGPRETQYF. CDR3 nucleotide sequence: TGTGCCAGCAGCCTAGCGGGAGGGCCCCGAGAGACCCAGTACTTC.

This chain links TRBV9 with TRBJ2-1; TRBD2 agrees at 14 bases. Looked up from germline, CDR1 is SGDLS and CDR2 is YYNGEE. Unmatched junction bases numbered 6, after V lost 4 bases and J lost 9 bases. This CDR3 is 15 amino acids long. The CDR3: CASSFGTSGRGEQFF. The CDR3 nucleotides read TGTGCCAGCAGCTTCGGGACTAGCGGGAGAGGTGAGCAGTTCTTC.

This clone was seen only once. The chain has TRBV7-9 and TRBJ2-1, with TRBD2 matching over 9 bases. CDR1 and CDR2 (germline): SEHNR, FQNEAQ (reference sequence). J lost 14 bases, V lost 2 bases, and 7 bases had no gene match. This CDR3 contains 13 residues. CDR3 coding DNA: TGTGCCAGCAGCTTATCGGCGGGAGGGGATGAGTTCTTC. It encodes CASSLSAGGDEFF.

This clone has only one observation. The J gene is TRBJ2-2, the V gene TRBV4-2, with TRBD2 matching 15 bases. Germline loops: CDR1 LGHNA, CDR2 YNFKEQ. With 5 bases clipped from V and 4 bases from J, the junction kept 8 bases outside the gene matches. This CDR3 contains 18 residues. This CDR3 reads CASSDRTSGRVGTGELFF. The DNA for the CDR3 is TGTGCCAGCAGCGATAGGACTAGCGGGAGGGTAGGCACCGGGGAGCTGTTTTTT.

Concerning this clone: Other nucleotide sequences in the sample specify the same CDR3. J is TRBJ2-7 and V is TRBV6-4, with no clear D. Deletions cut 2 bases from V and 3 bases from J, with 2 bases between. The CDR3 totals 11 residues. CDR1 is MRHNA, CDR2 SNTAGT, per germline. Written as DNA, the CDR3 is TGTGCCAGCAGTGACAGCTACGAGCAGTACTTC. Its protein is CASSDSYEQYF.

The V gene is TRBV6-2 or TRBV6-3, the J gene TRBJ2-3; 11 nucleotides align to TRBD2. This CDR3 comprises 15 residues. The junction had 3 bases not matched to a gene; V was cut back by 5 bases and J by 2 bases. The germline V gene has CDR1 MNHEY and CDR2 SVGEGT. The CDR3, as DNA: TGTGCCAGCAGTCAACTAGCGGGAGACACAGATACGCAGTATTTT. This gives the protein CASSQLAGDTDTQYF.

This rearrangement joins TRBV30 to TRBJ2-7, with TRBD1 identical over 11 bases. CDR3 length equals 14 residues. Trimming removed 2 bases from V and 2 bases from J; junction bases left unmatched: 2. Germline CDR1 is GTSNPN and CDR2 is SVGIG (reference sequence). The CDR3 DNA is TGTGCCTGGAGTCCGGGACAGGGGGCCTACGAGCAGTACTTC. This encodes CAWSPGQGAYEQYF.

The rearrangement uses TRBV25-1 and TRBJ2-3; TRBD2 matches 12 bases. This CDR3 region has 17 residues. Germline trimming cut 0 bases from V and 0 bases from J; bases unmatched to any gene: 1. Germline V gene lookup returns CDR1 MGHDK and CDR2 SYGVNS. CDR3 sequence (DNA): TGTGCCAGCAGTGAATATGGGACTAGCGGGAGCACAGATACGCAGTATTTT. Translated, it gives CASSEYGTSGSTDTQYF.

This chain connects TRBV10-3 to TRBJ2-7; 7 bases fit TRBD2. The CDR3 is 16 residues long. The germline V gene has CDR1 ENHRY and CDR2 SYGVKD. The V and J ends lost 3 bases and 2 bases, in that order; junction bases with no gene match: 10. CDR3 in DNA: TGTGCCATCAGTGACCAACAGCGGGATGGGACCTACGAGCAGTACTTC. It is translated as CAISDQQRDGTYEQYF.

The table lists this clone with a count of one. V is TRBV12-3 or TRBV12-4 and J is TRBJ1-1; tentatively, D is TRBD1 (5 bases). The CDR3 sequence is 13 residues long. V was shortened by 1 base and J by 7 bases, with 10 bases between the two germline ends. The CDR3 DNA sequence: TGTGCCAGCAGTTTAGGCAGGGCAATTGAAGCTTTCTTT. Translated, it gives CASSLGRAIEAFF.

This chain connects TRBV28 to TRBJ1-2, with 11 bases that match TRBD1. J was trimmed by 4 bases and V by 3 bases; bases with no gene match: 1. The germline V gene has CDR1 MDHEN and CDR2 SYDVKM. CDR3 length: 14 residues. The CDR3 is CASSLGQGGYGYTF. In DNA form, the CDR3 reads TGTGCCAGCAGTTTGGGACAGGGGGGCTATGGCTACACCTTC.

Concerning this clone: Other DNA sequences within the sample encode an identical CDR3. J is TRBJ2-1 and V is TRBV7-7; D remains ambiguous. This CDR3 has 15 amino acids. V lost 1 base to trimming and J lost 3 bases, with 10 bases between them. Germline CDR1 reads SSHAT; CDR2 reads FNYEAQ (reference sequence). CDR3 in amino acids: CASSLEVGGYNEQFF. CDR3 nucleotide sequence: TGTGCCAGCAGCTTAGAGGTGGGTGGCTACAATGAGCAGTTCTTC.

V usage is TRBV29-1 and J usage is TRBJ1-6; 7 bases fit TRBD1. V shed 7 bases and J 7 bases; nucleotides not matched to a gene: 7. The CDR3 has 13 amino acids. Germline-derived CDR1 and CDR2 are SQVTM and ANQGSEA. The CDR3 DNA is TGCAGCGCCAGGGGGACAGAAAATTCACCCCTCCACTTT. Its translation is CSARGTENSPLHF.

The chain uses TRBV9 and TRBJ1-1, with D perhaps TRBD1 (6 bases). This CDR3 has 14 amino acids. V was trimmed by 3 bases and J by 3 bases, leaving 12 bases between them. Germline CDR1 reads SGDLS; CDR2 reads YYNGEE. CDR3: CASSERTDHTEAFF. The CDR3 nucleotides are TGTGCCAGCAGCGAAAGGACAGACCACACTGAAGCTTTCTTT.

V gene TRBV5-1 combines with J gene TRBJ1-4, with TRBD1 matching 8 bases. There are 15 residues in the CDR3. The germline V gene encodes CDR1 SGHRS and CDR2 YFSETQ. Trimming at V came to 0 bases and at J to 4 bases, leaving 2 bases not matched to a gene. The CDR3 reads CASSLDGQGNEKLFF. CDR3 coding DNA: TGCGCCAGCAGCTTGGACGGACAGGGTAATGAAAAACTGTTTTTT.

V is TRBV9 and J is TRBJ2-3, with 8 positions matching TRBD2. This CDR3 spans 14 amino acids. Germline trimming cut 3 bases from V and 3 bases from J; bases unmatched to any gene: 3. Per the germline V gene, CDR1 is SGDLS and CDR2 is YYNGEE. CDR3 amino acids: CASSASGRTDTQYF. The CDR3 DNA follows: TGTGCCAGCAGCGCCAGCGGGAGAACAGATACGCAGTATTTT.

The chain joins TRBV4-2 to TRBJ1-2; TRBD1 matches at 8 bases. The CDR3 length is 15 residues. Trimming at V came to 0 bases and at J to 3 bases, leaving 3 bases not matched to a gene. The germline CDR1 and CDR2 sequences are LGHNA and YNFKEQ. CDR3 sequence (DNA): TGTGCCAGCAGCCAAGAGTGGACAGGGCACTATGGCTACACCTTC. Residues: CASSQEWTGHYGYTF.